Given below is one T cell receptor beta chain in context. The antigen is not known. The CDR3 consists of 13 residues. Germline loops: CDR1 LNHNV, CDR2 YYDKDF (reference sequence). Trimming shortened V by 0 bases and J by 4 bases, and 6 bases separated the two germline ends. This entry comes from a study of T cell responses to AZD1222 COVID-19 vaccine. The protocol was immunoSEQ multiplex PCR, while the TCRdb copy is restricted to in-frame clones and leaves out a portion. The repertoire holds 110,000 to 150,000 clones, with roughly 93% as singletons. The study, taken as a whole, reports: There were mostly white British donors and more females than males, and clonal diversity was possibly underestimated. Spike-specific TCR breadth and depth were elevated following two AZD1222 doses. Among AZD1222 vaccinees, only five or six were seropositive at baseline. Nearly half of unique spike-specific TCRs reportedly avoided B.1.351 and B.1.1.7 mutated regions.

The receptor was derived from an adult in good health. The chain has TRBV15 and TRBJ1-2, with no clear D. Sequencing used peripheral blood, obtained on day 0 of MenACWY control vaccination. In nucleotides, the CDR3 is TGTGCCACCAGCAGAGATGTCGGCTATGGCTACACCTTC. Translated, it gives CATSRDVGYGYTF.